A selection of T cell receptor beta chains follows, all from one sample in a study of T cell repertoires in cytomegalovirus infection. In TCRdb, the reads were re-called with MiXCR into one record per CDR3 protein. The table includes about 360,000 distinct CDR3 sequences, roughly 18% detected once. Sequenced: PBMCs. These receptors were taken from a human donor in good health (CMV status not recorded). Some clones in this sample may be carry-over from other donors' samples. Both conserved end residues are part of each CDR3. The D gene is left open where the match is weak. Clone size is not always given. Where it is, it says once, few, many or a class for expanded clones.

V gene,J gene,clone size,D gene,CDR3 DNA,CDR3 protein
TRBV4-1,TRBJ2-3,many,TRBD2,TGCGCCAGCAGCCAGGCCCCGACTAGCGGGAGTAGGTATTTT,CASSQAPTSGSRYF
TRBV6-5,TRBJ2-7,.,.,TGTGCCAGCAGTTACCGTCACAGGGACTACGAGCAGTACTTC,CASSYRHRDYEQYF
TRBV7-2,TRBJ1-3,many,.,TGTGCCAGCAGCTTAGTTGCTGCTGGAAACACCATATATTTT,CASSLVAAGNTIYF
TRBV15,TRBJ1-4,.,.,TGTGCCACAGCCTATCGGGGGATTAATGAAAAACTGTTTTTT,CATAYRGINEKLFF
TRBV10-3,TRBJ2-7,few,TRBD2,TGTGCCTCTTCCCGGGTTAGCGGGAGGGCCAAAGGGCAGTACTTC,CASSRVSGRAKGQYF
TRBV30,TRBJ1-1,.,.,TGTGCCTGGAGTAAGGGACGATCCACTGAAGCTTTCTTT,CAWSKGRSTEAFF
TRBV11-2,TRBJ1-1,few,TRBD1,TGTGCCAGCAGCGCCCCAGGGGGCGGCTTACTGAACACTGAAGCTTTCTTT,CASSAPGGGLLNTEAFF
TRBV7-6,TRBJ2-3,.,.,TGTGCCAGCAACGCGCGGGCTAGTCCAGATACGCAGTATTTT,CASNARASPDTQYF
TRBV28,TRBJ2-3,many,TRBD1,TGTGCCAGCAGTTTAGAGGGACAGGATGTAGATACGCAGTATTTT,CASSLEGQDVDTQYF
TRBV6-1,TRBJ2-1,few,.,TGTGCCAGCAATCGTCAGGGGTATAGCTCCTACAATGAGCAGTTCTTC,CASNRQGYSSYNEQFF
TRBV28,TRBJ2-1,.,TRBD2,TGTGCCAGCAGTTTAACGGGACTAGCGGGAGAAGATGAGCAGTTCTTC,CASSLTGLAGEDEQFF
TRBV6-6,TRBJ1-5,.,.,TGTGCCAGCAGTGGACGTTGGGACAATCAGCCCCAGCATTTT,CASSGRWDNQPQHF
TRBV7-8,TRBJ2-5,many,.,TGTGCCAGCAGCTATCGACCTCCCCTGGCCCAAGAGACCCAGTACTTC,CASSYRPPLAQETQYF
TRBV7-2,TRBJ2-3,.,.,TGTGCCAGCAGCTTAGTGGCGGGGAGCTTCACAGATACGCAGTATTTT,CASSLVAGSFTDTQYF
TRBV12-3/TRBV12-4,TRBJ1-4,.,.,TGTGCCAGCACCCTACATCCTAATGAAAAGCGACTGTTTTTT,CASTLHPNEKRLFF
TRBV20-1,TRBJ2-7,.,.,TGCAGTGCTAGAGATCGTACAGGAAGCTACGAGCAGTACTTC,CSARDRTGSYEQYF
TRBV12-3/TRBV12-4,TRBJ2-3,.,TRBD2,TGTGCCAGCAGTTTGCGGACTAGCGGGATCAAAAGCACAGATACGCAGTATTTT,CASSLRTSGIKSTDTQYF
TRBV7-9,TRBJ1-1,few,TRBD1,TGTGCCAGCAGCTTGCAGGGGGGGGTTGAAGCTTTCTTT,CASSLQGGVEAFF
TRBV19,TRBJ2-1,few,.,TGTGCCAGTAGTATAGGTCAGGGAGGCGAGCAGTTCTTC,CASSIGQGGEQFF
TRBV2,TRBJ2-2,many,.,TGTGCCAGCAGTGAATCAGGAACCGGGGAGCTGTTTTTT,CASSESGTGELFF
TRBV7-2,TRBJ2-5,many,TRBD2,TGTGCCAGCAGCCCAGGACTAGCGCAAGAGACCCAGTACTTC,CASSPGLAQETQYF
TRBV5-1,TRBJ1-5,.,.,TGCGCCAGCAGCCTGGAAGGGGCCCAGCCCCAGCATTTT,CASSLEGAQPQHF
TRBV7-6,TRBJ2-1,many,.,TGTGCCAGCAGCTTAATGTACGGAGACAATGAGCAGTTCTTC,CASSLMYGDNEQFF
TRBV19,TRBJ1-4,few,.,TGTGCCAGTAGGAGACACCTAGGTGAAAAACTGTTTTTT,CASRRHLGEKLFF
TRBV30,TRBJ2-1,few,TRBD2,TGTGCCTGGAGTGGGACTAGCGAGACCAATGAGCAGTTCTTC,CAWSGTSETNEQFF
TRBV6-1,TRBJ2-3,few,.,TGTGCCACCGGGCGTGGGAGGAGGGATACGCAGTATTTT,CATGRGRRDTQYF
TRBV6-5,TRBJ1-4,.,TRBD1,TGTGCCAGCAGTTACTTAAGGGGGCGGTCTGAAAAACTGTTTTTT,CASSYLRGRSEKLFF
TRBV6-1,TRBJ1-5,.,.,TGTGCCACCCTTACCGTGAGGGATCAGCCCCAGCATTTT,CATLTVRDQPQHF
TRBV11-2,TRBJ2-1,.,TRBD1,TGTGCCAGCAGATCGGGACAGAGGGAGCAGTTCTTC,CASRSGQREQFF
TRBV19,TRBJ2-1,few,.,TGTGCCAGTAGTATTCTGGCCTACAATGAGCAGTTCTTC,CASSILAYNEQFF
TRBV5-5,TRBJ2-7,.,.,TGTGCCAGCAGCTTGGACTGGGACCCAACCTACGAGCAGTACTTC,CASSLDWDPTYEQYF
TRBV6-1,TRBJ2-7,.,.,TGTGCCACCCGGGAAAATTTCTACGAGCAGTACTTC,CATRENFYEQYF
TRBV6-5,TRBJ2-1,.,.,TGTGCCAGCAGCCCGACTGGGTTCCCTGGAGAGCAGTTCTTC,CASSPTGFPGEQFF
TRBV12-3/TRBV12-4,TRBJ2-3,few,.,TGTGCCAGCGTCAAGAGGCCACCCAGCTTGCTTAACCCTATAGGGGATACGCAGTATTTT,CASVKRPPSLLNPIGDTQYF
TRBV5-5,TRBJ1-1,.,.,TGTGCCAGCAGGCAAAGGGACACTGAAGCTTTCTTT,CASRQRDTEAFF
TRBV2,TRBJ2-5,.,.,TGTGCCAGCAGACAGACAAGGGAGACCCAGTACTTC,CASRQTRETQYF
TRBV28,TRBJ2-1,many,.,TGTGCCAGCACAGTGGGAATTGAGCAGTTCTTC,CASTVGIEQFF
TRBV20-1,TRBJ1-2,.,.,TGCAGTGCTAGGGGCGTCGGTTATCCTGGCTACACCTTC,CSARGVGYPGYTF
TRBV7-9,TRBJ1-2,many,TRBD1,TGTGCCAGCAGCAGAACGCAGGGGGCAGGGGGCTACACCTTC,CASSRTQGAGGYTF
TRBV28,TRBJ2-5,.,TRBD1,TGTGCCAGCACCCTAGGGGGCTGGGGGTCGGGAGAGACCCAGTACTTC,CASTLGGWGSGETQYF
TRBV27,TRBJ2-5,few,TRBD2,TGTGCCAGCAGTTCCCGGGCGGGACTAGCGGGATTGTACCAAGAGACCCAGTACTTC,CASSSRAGLAGLYQETQYF
TRBV7-2,TRBJ2-5,many,.,TGTGCCAGCAGCTTATGGGGACATGAGACCCAGTACTTC,CASSLWGHETQYF
TRBV28,TRBJ2-1,.,.,TGTACCAGCAGTCCGGTGTACCAATACAATGAGCAGTTCTTC,CTSSPVYQYNEQFF
TRBV30,TRBJ2-5,.,TRBD2,TGTGCCTGGACGTCTAGCGGGAGCTGGGAGACCCAGTACTTC,CAWTSSGSWETQYF
TRBV29-1,TRBJ2-1,few,TRBD1,TGCAGCGTCCGACGGACAGGGATGAATGAGCAGTTCTTC,CSVRRTGMNEQFF
TRBV4-1,TRBJ2-1,many,TRBD2,TGCGCCAGCAGCCCTAGTCGTTGGACTAGCGGGAGGAATGAGCAGTTCTTC,CASSPSRWTSGRNEQFF
TRBV15,TRBJ2-7,.,.,TGTGCCACCAGCAGAGAGGCTAGCGCCTCCTACGAGCAGTACTTC,CATSREASASYEQYF
TRBV7-2,TRBJ1-2,many,TRBD1,TGTGCCAGCAGCCGGGACAGCTTCTATGGCTACACCTTC,CASSRDSFYGYTF
TRBV5-1,TRBJ2-5,few,.,TGCGCCAGCAGCTTGGCCGGTACGCTCGAAGAGACCCAGTACTTC,CASSLAGTLEETQYF